The source of this T cell receptor (beta chain) is a study of CD8+CD57+ T cells in acquired aplastic anemia. Background on the study: Average DNA yield from sorted CD4+ and CD8+ cells was around 3 ug.

The patients chosen for sequencing had shown expansion of CD8+CD57+ cells (detected by flow cytometry). From germline, CDR1 is SNHLY and CDR2 FYNNEI. The CDR3 covers 13 residues. As for this clonotype: Germline and junction disagree at one end, which may indicate a read error.

Genomic DNA was employed as the template in profiling TCR beta VDJ and CDR3. Via MiXCR, TCRdb re-called the reads, giving one row per CDR3 protein. The sample lists hundreds of thousands of distinct CDR3 sequences; 65% to 90% were seen once. The genes are TRBV2 and TRBJ2-3; 7 positions match TRBD1. The TCR was taken from a human donor with aplastic anemia. Source material: sorted CD4+, CD8+, or CD8+CD57+ T cells (not recorded which) from PBMCs. The CDR3 DNA reads as TGTGCCAGCGGGGACGACGGGACAGCTACGCAGTATTTT. It yields the protein CASGDDGTATQYF. Combining the CDR3 with reference TRBV2 and TRBJ2-3 gives the whole variable domain EPEVTQTPSHQVTQMGQEVILRCVPISNHLYFYWYRQILGQKVEFLVSFYNNEISEKSEIFDDQFSVERPDGSNFTLKIRSTKLEDSAMYFCASGDDGTATQYFGPGTRLTVL.